The 23 T cell receptor beta chains given below trace back to one sample, sequenced in a study of blood T cell repertoires in COVID-19. Repertoires were generated with immunoSEQ multiplex PCR, while TCRdb's copy carries only in-frame clones and drops some. The data contain some 160,000 clones, about 80% of them singletons. Sequenced input: PBMCs or T cells enriched from blood (not recorded which). These receptor sequences come from a woman in her fifties or sixties who had recovered from COVID-19.

The CDR3 loop reads CASSWDRANYGYTF. In DNA, the CDR3 is TGTGCCAGCAGCTGGGACAGGGCTAACTATGGCTACACCTTC. This rearrangement joins TRBV7-8 to TRBJ1-2, with 9 bases matching TRBD1. The V and J ends lost 4 bases and 0 bases, in that order; junction bases with no gene match: 0. Germline V gene data show CDR1 as SGHVS and CDR2 as FQNEAQ. The CDR3 covers 14 residues.

The V call is TRBV5-1, the J call TRBJ1-5; 7 nucleotides match TRBD1. V lost 0 bases, J lost 7 bases, and 7 bases stayed unmatched. The CDR3 loop spans 15 amino acids. Per the germline V gene, CDR1 is SGHRS and CDR2 is YFSETQ. The CDR3 region has the DNA TGCGCCAGCAGCTTGGCGGGACAGCCAGGCCAGCCCCAGCATTTT. Protein product: CASSLAGQPGQPQHF.

V is TRBV5-1 and J is TRBJ2-1; the D gene is possibly TRBD1 (5 bases). CDR1 and CDR2 (germline): SGHRS, YFSETQ. Between the trimmed V and J ends, which lost 1 base and 4 bases, there was a span of 9 bases. The CDR3 spans 14 residues. The CDR3 loop is CASSLPDTYNEQFF. In DNA, the CDR3 is TGCGCCAGCAGCTTGCCGGACACTTACAATGAGCAGTTCTTC.

This chain joins TRBV2 and TRBJ2-1; TRBD2 might be the D (5 bases). This CDR3 has 12 amino acids. The V end was cut by 5 bases, the J end by 9 bases, with 11 bases between. Per the germline V gene, CDR1 is SNHLY and CDR2 is FYNNEI. In nucleotides, the CDR3 is TGTGCCAGCAGTCAAATAGCGCGTGAGCAGTTCTTC. Its protein product is CASSQIAREQFF.

The V gene is TRBV6-5, the J gene TRBJ1-3; TRBD1 is a possible D gene (6 bases). Trimming shortened V by 6 bases and J by 2 bases, and 14 bases separated the two germline ends. CDR1 is MNHEY and CDR2 is SVGAGI in the germline V gene. The CDR3 runs 15 residues. CDR3 region: CASRGLGATGNTIYF. CDR3 bases: TGTGCCAGCAGGGGGCTGGGGGCGACTGGAAACACCATATATTTT.

The J gene is TRBJ1-3, the V gene TRBV11-2, with a possible D match to TRBD1 (5 bases). This CDR3 region has 14 residues. Germline V lookup: CDR1 SGHAT, CDR2 FQNNGV. V lost 4 bases to trimming and J lost 6 bases, with 13 bases between them. CDR3 nucleotides: TGTGCCAGCAGCTCCTGGAGGGACGAAAACACCATATATTTT. This gives the protein CASSSWRDENTIYF.

This chain uses TRBV5-1 with TRBJ2-5; 9 positions match TRBD1. CDR1 and CDR2 from the germline V gene are SGHRS and YFSETQ. J lost 2 bases, V lost 6 bases, and 8 bases had no gene match. The CDR3 is made up of 15 amino acids. The CDR3, as DNA: TGCGCCAGCACGCTTGGGGACAGGGCACAAGAGACCCAGTACTTC. Protein sequence: CASTLGDRAQETQYF.

This sequence joins TRBV9 and TRBJ2-1; D perhaps matches TRBD2 (7 bases). The germline V gene has CDR1 SGDLS and CDR2 YYNGEE. Trimming pared 4 bases from V and 0 bases from J, leaving 11 bases between. The CDR3 is 15 amino acids. CDR3 residues: CASSPGGLSYNEQFF. The DNA for the CDR3 is TGTGCCAGCAGCCCCGGGGGGCTCTCCTACAATGAGCAGTTCTTC.

V is TRBV5-6 and J is TRBJ1-1, with 9 nucleotides matching TRBD1. J lost 0 bases, V lost 3 bases, and 3 bases had no gene match. Germline-derived CDR1 and CDR2 are SGHDT and YYEEEE. This CDR3 region has 15 residues. DNA for the CDR3: TGTGCCAGCAGCTACCGGGACAGGGTGAACACTGAAGCTTTCTTT. The encoded protein is CASSYRDRVNTEAFF.

This clone was detected only a few times. The chain combines TRBV10-3 with TRBJ2-5, with 7 bases lining up with TRBD1. The V gene's germline CDR1 is ENHRY and CDR2 SYGVKD. CDR3 length: 14 amino acids. The trim removed 6 bases at V and 2 bases at J, leaving 6 bases unmatched. The DNA for the CDR3 is TGTGCCATCAGAAAGGACAGGACTCAAGAGACCCAGTACTTC. Residues: CAIRKDRTQETQYF.

V and J are TRBV28 and TRBJ1-4, with 7 bases that match TRBD1. This CDR3 comprises 14 residues. CDR1 MDHEN and CDR2 SYDVKM come from the germline V gene. J was trimmed by 8 bases and V by 3 bases; bases with no gene match: 6. This CDR3 is CASSLEGAGEKLFF. The CDR3 DNA follows: TGTGCCAGCAGTTTGGAGGGGGCAGGAGAAAAACTGTTTTTT.

The chain carries TRBV4-2 and TRBJ2-7, with a possible D match to TRBD2 (6 bases). Trimming left V 0 bases short and J 5 bases short, with 11 bases between. The length of the CDR3 is 14 residues. The germline CDR1 and CDR2 sequences are LGHNA and YNFKEQ. In nucleotides, the CDR3 is TGTGCCAGCAGCCAAGATGGAGGGCGGAACGAGCAGTACTTC. It is translated as CASSQDGGRNEQYF.

This chain connects TRBV2 to TRBJ1-4; TRBD1 matches at 7 bases. CDR3 length: 14 residues. Trimming took 7 bases from V and 5 from J; bases not matched to a gene: 7. Per the germline V gene, CDR1 is SNHLY and CDR2 is FYNNEI. The chain's CDR3 is CASKPGTENEKLFF. CDR3 coding DNA: TGTGCCAGCAAGCCCGGGACAGAAAATGAAAAACTGTTTTTT.

V usage is TRBV6-5 and J usage is TRBJ1-2, with D possibly matching TRBD1 (5 bases). V was shortened by 6 bases and J by 4 bases, with 15 bases between the two germline ends. The germline V gene encodes CDR1 MNHEY and CDR2 SVGAGI. The CDR3 has 14 amino acids. The CDR3 DNA is TGTGCCAGCAGGGGACTCCGGGACGTCTATGGCTACACCTTC. Translation: CASRGLRDVYGYTF.

In this sample, this clone turned up once. In DNA, the CDR3 is TGTGCCACCAGTGATTCGGTCCTGGGACAGGGAGCAGATACGCAGTATTTT. This encodes CATSDSVLGQGADTQYF. The V call is TRBV24-1, the J call TRBJ2-3; the match to TRBD1 covers 9 bases. After removal of 2 bases from V and 4 bases from J, the junction contained 9 bases not matched to a gene. In germline, CDR1 is KGHDR, CDR2 SFDVKD. This CDR3 is 17 amino acids long.

This clone turned up a few times. The rearrangement uses TRBV5-1 and TRBJ2-4; 9 bases are shared with TRBD1. Germline V CDR1 and CDR2: SGHRS, YFSETQ. CDR3 size: 14 residues. The V gene end was trimmed by 4 bases and the J gene end by 7 bases; junction bases not matched to a gene: 6. The CDR3 sequence is CASSPGTGLNIQYF. The CDR3, as DNA: TGCGCCAGCAGCCCGGGGACAGGGTTGAACATTCAGTACTTC.

The chain has TRBV6-5 and TRBJ1-6; D unresolved. This CDR3 has 14 residues. Trimming stripped 7 bases from V and 8 bases from J, with 15 bases between. The germline V gene encodes CDR1 MNHEY and CDR2 SVGAGI. The CDR3 nucleotides are TGTGCCAGCACCTACGGGGAGGGTGATTCACCCCTCCACTTT. Its translation is CASTYGEGDSPLHF.

This chain connects TRBV6-1 to TRBJ2-7; TRBD2 matches at 12 bases. In germline, CDR1 is MNHNS, CDR2 SASEGT. The CDR3 sequence is 17 residues long. Germline trimming cut 0 bases from V and 3 bases from J; bases unmatched to any gene: 6. In DNA form, the CDR3 reads TGTGCCAGCAGTGAAGCTAGAGGACTAGCGGGGAACTACGAGCAGTACTTC. This sequence encodes CASSEARGLAGNYEQYF.

This clone turned up a few times. The chain links TRBV6-5 to TRBJ1-6, with TRBD1 matching over 7 bases. CDR1 and CDR2 from the germline V gene are MNHEY and SVGAGI. Trimming at V came to 6 bases and at J to 4 bases, leaving 6 bases not matched to a gene. This CDR3 is built from 15 residues. The CDR3 here is CASRTGTAYNSPLHF. CDR3 in DNA: TGTGCCAGCAGAACCGGGACAGCTTATAATTCACCCCTCCACTTT.

This rearrangement joins TRBV7-8 to TRBJ1-3, with a possible D match to TRBD1 (5 bases). Germline CDR1 reads SGHVS; CDR2 reads FQNEAQ. This CDR3 comprises 16 residues. The V end was cut by 1 base, the J end by 0 bases, with 10 bases between. CDR3 DNA: TGTGCCAGCAGCTTAGACGCGGGACGCTCTGGAAACACCATATATTTT. It specifies CASSLDAGRSGNTIYF.

The chain couples TRBV9 to TRBJ2-1; 7 bases match TRBD2. The CDR3 is 14 amino acids. Trimming removed 3 bases from V and 6 bases from J; junction bases left unmatched: 6. Germline CDR1 and CDR2: SGDLS and YYNGEE. This chain's CDR3 is CASSADTSVNEQFF. The CDR3 region has the DNA TGTGCCAGCAGCGCGGATACTAGCGTCAATGAGCAGTTCTTC.

CDR3 coding DNA: TGTGCCAGCAGCGTAGAGGGCGGGGGGGTAGACAATGAGCAGTTCTTC. It yields the protein CASSVEGGGVDNEQFF. The chain recombines TRBV9 with TRBJ2-1; 9 positions match TRBD2. This CDR3 comprises 16 residues. CDR1 and CDR2 from the germline V gene are SGDLS and YYNGEE. V dropped 0 bases and J dropped 5; count of bases not matched to a gene: 6.

This chain links TRBV24-1 with TRBJ1-5; D is unresolved. V was cut by 4 bases and J by 4 bases, with 10 bases left in between. The CDR3 length is 14 residues. Germline V lookup: CDR1 KGHDR, CDR2 SFDVKD. CDR3 sequence (DNA): TGTGCCACCAGTGAGGCGGGAGCTAATCAGCCCCAGCATTTT. This translates into CATSEAGANQPQHF.